Below are 20 T cell receptor beta chains sequenced from a single sample in a study of T cells after yellow fever vaccination. TCRdb itself ran the 5' RACE reads through MiXCR, one entry per CDR3 protein. The sample includes 300,000 to 350,000 distinct CDR3 sequences, roughly 8.4% of them seen just once. The material was PBMCs, obtained about 41 days after the first yellow fever vaccination. Every receptor here comes from a man in his late teens or twenties who received the YFV17D yellow fever vaccine.

This clonotype was seen a handful of times. V and J are TRBV27 and TRBJ1-5; unclear D gene. The CDR3 sequence is 15 residues long. The germline gives CDR1 MNHEY, CDR2 SMNVEV (reference sequence). Trimming pared 6 bases from V and 0 bases from J, leaving 12 bases between. The CDR3 here is CASRKYRDSNQPQHF. CDR3 in DNA: TGTGCCAGCAGGAAATACAGAGATAGCAATCAGCCCCAGCATTTT.

The chain links TRBV20-1 to TRBJ2-3; D is perhaps TRBD1 or TRBD2 (6 bases each). The V gene's germline CDR1 is DFQATT and CDR2 SNEGSKA (reference sequence). This CDR3 is 15 amino acids long. V lost 3 bases, J lost 3 bases, and 16 bases lay in between. Here the CDR3 DNA reads TGCAGTGCTAGCTTGATCGGGGGCCTTACAGATACGCAGTATTTT. Its protein product is CSASLIGGLTDTQYF.

Ten or more counts support this clonotype. One junction end does not reproduce the germline sequence, and a read error may be involved. The V and J genes are TRBV6-5 and TRBJ2-7; TRBD2 is a possible D gene (6 bases). CDR1 is MNHEY and CDR2 is SVGAGI in the germline V gene. The CDR3 sequence is 14 residues long. The CDR3: CASRYSEGTYEQYF. The CDR3 nucleotides are TGTGCCAGCAGGTACTCGGAGGGTACCTACGAGCAGTACTTC.

The chain couples TRBV5-5 to TRBJ2-1; D is unresolved. Deletions cut 1 base from V and 1 base from J, with 9 bases between. CDR1 is SGHKS and CDR2 is YYEKEE in the germline V gene (reference sequence). There are 15 residues in the CDR3. The CDR3 sequence is CASSLLVGSYNEQFF. As DNA, the CDR3 is TGTGCCAGCAGCTTGTTGGTGGGGTCCTACAATGAGCAGTTCTTC.

The chain carries TRBV7-6 and TRBJ2-1, with TRBD2 matching 8 bases. CDR1 and CDR2 from the germline V gene are SGHVS and FNYEAQ. CDR3 length: 15 amino acids. V dropped 2 bases and J dropped 7; count of bases not matched to a gene: 7. CDR3 sequence (DNA): TGTGCCAGCAGCTTACGGGCGGGGGGTAAGAATGAGCAGTTCTTC. This encodes CASSLRAGGKNEQFF.

This clonotype was counted a few times. The chain joins TRBV7-9 to TRBJ2-7; 8 nucleotides match TRBD1. The V segment lost 3 bases and the J segment 6 bases; nucleotides outside the gene matches: 1. Germline V gene data show CDR1 as SEHNR and CDR2 as FQNEAQ (reference sequence). The CDR3 is 12 residues long. The CDR3 nucleotides read TGTGCCAGCAGCTTTGACAGGGGCGAGCAGTACGTC. Translating it yields CASSFDRGEQYV.

This chain uses TRBV20-1 with TRBJ2-1, with D possibly matching TRBD1 (5 bases). Trimming removed 0 bases at V and 2 bases at J, with 8 bases between. The germline V gene encodes CDR1 DFQATT and CDR2 SNEGSKA (reference sequence). The CDR3 has 14 residues. CDR3 bases: TGCAGTGCTAGAGAGGCAGGGACCTACAATGAGCAGTTCTTC. It translates to CSAREAGTYNEQFF.

This sequence joins TRBV7-9 and TRBJ1-6; D may be TRBD1 (5 bases). Per germline, CDR1 SEHNR and CDR2 FQNEAQ (reference sequence). The CDR3 loop spans 17 amino acids. Between the trimmed V and J ends, which lost 1 base and 5 bases, there was a span of 15 bases. CDR3 loop: CASSLVGRGPNNSPLHF. The CDR3 coding sequence is TGTGCCAGCAGCTTAGTCGGGAGGGGACCGAATAATTCACCCCTCCACTTT.

In its sample, this clonotype was seen a few times. The chain combines TRBV20-1 with TRBJ1-2, with unresolved D. CDR3 length: 14 residues. The germline V gene encodes CDR1 DFQATT and CDR2 SNEGSKA (reference sequence). V was shortened by 2 bases and J by 5 bases, with 15 bases between the two germline ends. CDR3 protein: CSARTSLAGYGYTF. The DNA for the CDR3 is TGCAGTGCTAGAACCTCGCTGGCTGGGTATGGCTACACCTTC.

The genes are TRBV10-2 and TRBJ2-7; TRBD1 matches 7 bases. Germline CDR1 and CDR2: WSHSY and SAAADI. The V and J ends lost 5 bases and 5 bases, in that order; junction bases with no gene match: 9. The CDR3 is 14 amino acids. In DNA form, the CDR3 reads TGCGCCAGCAGTCTAACCGACAGGGATCACGAGCAGTACTTC. Its protein is CASSLTDRDHEQYF.

J is TRBJ1-1 and V is TRBV12-3 or TRBV12-4; 8 bases map to TRBD1. The CDR3 has 14 amino acids. V gave up 8 bases and J gave up 6 bases; unmatched junction bases: 11. CDR3 bases: TGTGCCAGCTCCCGGGACAGGCGGCGCGCTGAAGCTTTCTTT. It is translated as CASSRDRRRAEAFF.

In this sample, this clonotype turned up a few times. The chain employs TRBV7-2 and TRBJ2-7, with D maybe TRBD1 (7 bases). CDR3 length: 17 residues. V was pared by 1 base and J by 4 bases, with 20 bases between. CDR1 is SGHTA, CDR2 FQGNSA, per germline. The CDR3 protein is CASSLVGGGNAGYEQYF. CDR3 DNA sequence: TGTGCCAGCAGCTTAGTTGGAGGGGGCAACGCTGGGTACGAGCAGTACTTC.

This clonotype was counted a few times. This chain joins TRBV9 and TRBJ2-7, with 9 bases fitting TRBD1. Germline V CDR1 and CDR2: SGDLS, YYNGEE. The ends lost 4 bases at V and 5 bases at J; junction bases unmatched: 10. The CDR3 length is 15 residues. For the CDR3, the DNA is TGTGCCAGCAGCTTGAAGGGACAGGGTGGGGACGAGCAGTACTTC. Its protein is CASSLKGQGGDEQYF.

This sequence joins TRBV7-2 and TRBJ2-7; perhaps TRBD1 as D (5 bases). The V gene lost 10 bases and the J gene lost 6 bases, with 13 bases spanning the gap. The CDR3 covers 11 residues. Germline CDR1 is SGHTA and CDR2 is FQGNSA. The CDR3: CAMRNQGEQYF. In DNA, the CDR3 is TGTGCCATGAGGAACCAGGGCGAGCAGTACTTC.

The rearrangement uses TRBV7-2 and TRBJ2-5; either TRBD1 or TRBD2 may supply D (5 bases each). Trimming cost V 7 bases and J 4 bases, with 19 bases left between them. CDR3 length: 15 amino acids. Per germline, CDR1 SGHTA and CDR2 FQGNSA. The CDR3 DNA follows: TGTGCCAGCACCGACATGGGGACGGTAGGAGAGACCCAGTACTTC. Translating gives CASTDMGTVGETQYF.

The rearrangement uses TRBV20-1 and TRBJ1-6; tentatively, D is TRBD1 (5 bases). V lost 6 bases and J 9 bases, leaving 12 bases between the germline ends. The CDR3 runs to 12 residues. Germline values: CDR1 DFQATT, CDR2 SNEGSKA (reference sequence). CDR3 residues: CSANRGSSPLHF. The CDR3 DNA reads TGCAGTGCCAATAGGGGTAGTTCACCCCTCCACTTT.

This clonotype was detected a few times. The rearrangement joins TRBV7-8 to TRBJ2-3; unclear D gene. V lost 7 bases and J lost 1, with 12 bases in between. The CDR3 runs to 14 residues. The germline CDR1 and CDR2 sequences are SGHVS and FQNEAQ. The CDR3 spells CASIRNGGTDTQYF. In DNA form, the CDR3 reads TGTGCCAGCATACGTAACGGCGGCACAGATACGCAGTATTTT.

The chain joins TRBV5-1 to TRBJ2-3; perhaps D is TRBD1 or TRBD2 (6 bases each). Trimming pared 1 base from V and 11 bases from J, leaving 14 bases between. This CDR3 has 13 amino acids. Per the germline V gene, CDR1 is SGHRS and CDR2 is YFSETQ. The DNA of the CDR3 is TGCGCCAGCAGCTTGAGCGGGTCGGGACAGCAGTATTTT. The encoded protein is CASSLSGSGQQYF.

The CDR3 DNA is TGTGCCAGCCGCCAGACTACTCGGACCAACAATGAGCAGTTCTTC. Its protein is CASRQTTRTNNEQFF. The chain links TRBV6-1 to TRBJ2-1, with TRBD2 as a possible D gene (5 bases). The CDR3 totals 15 residues. Germline V CDR1 and CDR2: MNHNS, SASEGT. V was shortened by 8 bases and J by 5 bases, with 19 bases between the two germline ends.

This clonotype was seen many times. J is TRBJ2-7 and V is TRBV6-2 or TRBV6-3; perhaps TRBD2 as D (5 bases). This CDR3 is 14 amino acids long. Trimming left V 6 bases short and J 9 bases short, with 21 bases between. Germline values: CDR1 MNHEY, CDR2 SVGEGT. CDR3 nucleotide sequence: TGTGCCAGCAGCCTACGGACCGGACTGACGGCGCAGTACTTC. Translated: CASSLRTGLTAQYF.